This TCR beta chain was captured in a study of OX40 agonist ivuxolimab in advanced cancers. Turning to this clone: At one end, the junction sequence differs from germline, possibly due to a read error.

Method: immunoSEQ multiplex PCR; TCRdb's copy keeps in-frame clones and lacks some. The table includes about 50,000 clones, about nine tenths detected once. The germline CDR1 and CDR2 sequences are SGHRS and YFSETQ. The CDR3 totals 11 residues. The sequenced sample was CD4+ or CD8+ T cells sorted from blood, obtained in a trial of the OX40 agonist ivuxolimab. This TCR derives from an adult with an advanced solid tumor such as melanoma, head and neck, liver or kidney cancer. The chain is built from TRBV5-1 and TRBJ2-1; possibly TRBD2 for D (6 bases). The CDR3 bases are TGCGCCAGCAGTGGGGTCAATTGGGAGGTCTTC. Translated, it gives CASSGVNWEVF.